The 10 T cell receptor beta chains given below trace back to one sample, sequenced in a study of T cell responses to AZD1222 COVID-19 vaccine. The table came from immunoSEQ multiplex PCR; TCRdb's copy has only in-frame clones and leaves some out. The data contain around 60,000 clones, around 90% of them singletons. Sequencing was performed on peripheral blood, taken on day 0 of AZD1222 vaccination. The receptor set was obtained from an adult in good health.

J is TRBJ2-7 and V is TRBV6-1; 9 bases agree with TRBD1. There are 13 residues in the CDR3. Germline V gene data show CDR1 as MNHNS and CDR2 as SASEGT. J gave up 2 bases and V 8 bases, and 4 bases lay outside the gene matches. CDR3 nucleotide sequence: TGTGCCAGCGAGGGACAGGGCACCTACGAGCAGTACTTC. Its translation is CASEGQGTYEQYF.

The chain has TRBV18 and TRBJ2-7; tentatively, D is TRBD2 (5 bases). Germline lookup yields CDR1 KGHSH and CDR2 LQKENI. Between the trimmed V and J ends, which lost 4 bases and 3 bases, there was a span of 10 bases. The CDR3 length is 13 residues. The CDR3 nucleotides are TGTGCCAGCTCACTCAACCGGGGCTACGAGCAGTACTTC. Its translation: CASSLNRGYEQYF.

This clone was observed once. The CDR3 DNA follows: TGTGCCATCAGTGAGGCGGCCTACTATGGCTACACCTTC. Protein product: CAISEAAYYGYTF. The V gene is TRBV10-3, the J gene TRBJ1-2; D remains unclear. V lost 2 bases, J lost 3 bases, and 7 bases lay in between. The CDR3 runs to 13 residues. Germline V gene sequence: CDR1 ENHRY, CDR2 SYGVKD.

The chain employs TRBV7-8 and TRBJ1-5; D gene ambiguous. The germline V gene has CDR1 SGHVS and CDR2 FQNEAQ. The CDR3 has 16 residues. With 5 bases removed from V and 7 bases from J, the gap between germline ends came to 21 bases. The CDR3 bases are TGTGCCAGCAGCCCTCTTCGGACGGCTAGAGGGCAGCCCCAGCATTTT. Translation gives CASSPLRTARGQPQHF.

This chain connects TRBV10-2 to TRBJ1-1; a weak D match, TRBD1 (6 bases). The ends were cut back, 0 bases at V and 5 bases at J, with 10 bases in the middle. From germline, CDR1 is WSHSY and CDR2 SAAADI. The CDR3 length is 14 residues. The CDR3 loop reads CASSESPGVTEAFF. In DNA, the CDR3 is TGCGCCAGCAGTGAGTCCCCAGGGGTAACTGAAGCTTTCTTT.

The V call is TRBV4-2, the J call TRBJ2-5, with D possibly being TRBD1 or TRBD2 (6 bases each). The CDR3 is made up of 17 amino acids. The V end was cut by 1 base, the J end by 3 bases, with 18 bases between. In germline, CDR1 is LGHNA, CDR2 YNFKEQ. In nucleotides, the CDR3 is TGTGCCAGCAGCCAAGGCGCCGGGGGCCTCGGAGAAGAGACCCAGTACTTC. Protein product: CASSQGAGGLGEETQYF.

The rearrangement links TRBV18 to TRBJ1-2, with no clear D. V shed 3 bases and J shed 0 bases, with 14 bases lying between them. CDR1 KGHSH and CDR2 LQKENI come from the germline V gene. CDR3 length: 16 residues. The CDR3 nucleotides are TGTGCCAGCTCACCTTTTGATCCCCAGACTAACTATGGCTACACCTTC. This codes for CASSPFDPQTNYGYTF. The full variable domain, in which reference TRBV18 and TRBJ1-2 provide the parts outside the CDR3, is NAGVMQNPRHLVRRRGQEARLRCSPMKGHSHVYWYRQLPEEGLKFMVYLQKENIIDESGMPKERFSAEFPKEGPSILRIQQVVRGDSAAYFCASSPFDPQTNYGYTFGSGTRLTVV.

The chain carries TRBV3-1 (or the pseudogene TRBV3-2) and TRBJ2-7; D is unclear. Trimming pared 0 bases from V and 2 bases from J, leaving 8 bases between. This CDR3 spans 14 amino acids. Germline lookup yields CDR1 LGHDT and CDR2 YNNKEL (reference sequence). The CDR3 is CASSQDRRTYEQYF. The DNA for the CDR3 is TGTGCCAGCAGCCAAGACAGGCGAACCTACGAGCAGTACTTC.

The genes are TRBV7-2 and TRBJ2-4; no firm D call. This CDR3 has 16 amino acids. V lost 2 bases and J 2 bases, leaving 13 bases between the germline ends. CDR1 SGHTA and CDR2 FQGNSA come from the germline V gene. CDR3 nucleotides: TGTGCCAGCAGCTTATCCGTAGGGATGTCCAAAAACATTCAGTACTTC. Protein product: CASSLSVGMSKNIQYF.

CDR3 protein: CASSDQRGGRTDTQYF. For the CDR3, the DNA is TGTGCCAGCAGTGATCAGCGGGGGGGCCGTACAGATACGCAGTATTTT. The chain uses TRBV6-1 and TRBJ2-3, with 10 nucleotides matching TRBD2. Germline loops: CDR1 MNHNS, CDR2 SASEGT. J was trimmed by 3 bases and V by 3 bases; bases with no gene match: 6. The CDR3 covers 16 residues.